The 29 T cell receptor beta chains given below trace back to one sample, sequenced in a study of T cell repertoires in cytomegalovirus infection. The antigens for these receptors are not known. TCRdb fed the reads into MiXCR, producing one record per CDR3 protein. This table holds hundreds of thousands of distinct CDR3 sequences, 30% to 35% found once. The sample was cultured CD8+ T cells from PBMCs, taken from culture after CMV antigen stimulation. The receptors stem from a human donor in good health (CMV status not recorded). Some clones in this sample may be carry-over from other donors' samples.

The gene calls are TRBV9 and TRBJ1-5; no clear D. The germline CDR1 and CDR2 sequences are SGDLS and YYNGEE. This CDR3 region has 15 residues. The V end lost 0 bases, the J end lost 0 bases, and 7 bases lay between the germline ends. The DNA for the CDR3 is TGTGCCAGCAGCGTAGAAGGGATTAGCAATCAGCCCCAGCATTTT. Translated, it gives CASSVEGISNQPQHF.

The V gene is TRBV9, the J gene TRBJ2-1, with D possibly being TRBD1 (5 bases). Trimming took 4 bases from V and 0 from J, leaving 14 bases between them. CDR1 and CDR2 from the germline V gene are SGDLS and YYNGEE. The CDR3 has 16 residues. The CDR3 nucleotides are TGTGCCAGCAGCCTTAGCCACAGGAGCTCCTACAATGAGCAGTTCTTC. Encoded protein: CASSLSHRSSYNEQFF.

This clonotype was found a few times. V and J are TRBV6-5 and TRBJ1-6; no definite D call. The germline CDR1 and CDR2 sequences are MNHEY and SVGAGI. This CDR3 has 13 amino acids. Trimming took 2 bases from V and 6 from J, leaving 5 bases between them. The CDR3 DNA sequence: TGTGCCAGCAGTTACCTGAGTAATTCACCCCTCCACTTT. Amino acids: CASSYLSNSPLHF.

The chain combines TRBV7-9 with TRBJ1-4, with a possible D match to TRBD1 (6 bases). Germline assignment: CDR1 SEHNR and CDR2 FQNEAQ (reference sequence). The CDR3 spans 13 residues. V was pared by 3 bases and J by 5 bases, with 7 bases between. For the CDR3, the DNA is TGTGCCAGCAGCTTTCAGGGGAATGAAAAACTGTTTTTT. This translates into CASSFQGNEKLFF.

This clonotype was seen a handful of times. V gene TRBV6-5 combines with J gene TRBJ2-7; D may be TRBD1 (5 bases). The CDR3 runs 16 residues. V dropped 6 bases and J dropped 2 bases, with 20 bases sitting between them. Germline CDR1 and CDR2: MNHEY and SVGAGI. CDR3 coding DNA: TGTGCCAGCAGGGACGAGACGAGGTTGACAGCCTACGAGCAGTACGTC. This codes for CASRDETRLTAYEQYV.

In its sample, this clonotype was seen a few times. The V call is TRBV29-1, the J call TRBJ1-2, with D possibly matching TRBD1 (5 bases). CDR1 is SQVTM, CDR2 ANQGSEA, per germline. Trimming stripped 6 bases from V and 4 bases from J, with 15 bases between. The CDR3 extends over 13 amino acids. The chain's CDR3 is CSVPPRQGYGYTF. The DNA of the CDR3 is TGCAGCGTGCCCCCCCGGCAGGGCTATGGCTACACCTTC.

This clonotype has a single count. The J gene is TRBJ2-7, the V gene TRBV6-2 or TRBV6-3; no clear D gene. Germline CDR1 MNHEY, CDR2 SVGEGT. The CDR3 consists of 13 residues. V dropped 2 bases and J dropped 2 bases, with 7 bases sitting between them. As DNA, the CDR3 is TGTGCCAGCAGTTACCCCGGCCCCTACGAGCAGTACGTC. Protein: CASSYPGPYEQYV.

This clonotype was seen repeatedly, ten times or more. The chain joins TRBV12-3 or TRBV12-4 to TRBJ1-4; D is uncertain. V shed 3 bases and J shed 2 bases, with 13 bases lying between them. This CDR3 region has 16 residues. CDR3 DNA sequence: TGTGCCAGCAGTTTTGAGGGTCAGAGGACTAATGAAAAACTGTTTTTT. Translated, it gives CASSFEGQRTNEKLFF.

The sample holds a few counts of this clonotype. V gene TRBV27 combines with J gene TRBJ1-5; D perhaps matches TRBD1 (6 bases). The germline V gene has CDR1 MNHEY and CDR2 SMNVEV (reference sequence). V was cut by 3 bases and J by 6 bases, with 12 bases left in between. The CDR3 has 14 residues. The CDR3 here is CASSFLGGGQPQHF. The CDR3 DNA follows: TGTGCCAGCAGTTTTTTGGGGGGCGGTCAGCCCCAGCATTTT.

The chain couples TRBV19 to TRBJ2-3; 8 bases are a match to TRBD2. The CDR3 totals 18 residues. CDR1 and CDR2 from the germline V gene are LNHDA and SQIVND (reference sequence). The V segment lost 5 bases and the J segment 3 bases; nucleotides outside the gene matches: 16. CDR3 in DNA: TGTGCCAGTAGTCCCGGGACTAGAAAGGGGGGGCCTACAGATACGCAGTATTTT. As protein: CASSPGTRKGGPTDTQYF.

This clonotype showed up many times. This chain links TRBV7-8 with TRBJ2-3; D remains ambiguous. V was clipped by 1 base and J by 9 bases, with 5 bases between them. The CDR3 runs to 11 residues. CDR1 and CDR2 (germline): SGHVS, FQNEAQ. This chain's CDR3 is CASSLEYTQYF. The CDR3 DNA is TGTGCCAGCAGCTTAGAGTACACGCAGTATTTT.

The V and J genes are TRBV7-9 and TRBJ2-1; 7 nucleotides line up with TRBD1. J was trimmed by 0 bases and V by 1 base; bases with no gene match: 6. The CDR3 loop spans 17 amino acids. Germline V gives CDR1 SEHNR, CDR2 FQNEAQ (reference sequence). The CDR3 DNA sequence: TGTGCCAGCAGCTTAGGGGACAGACTATTCTCCTACAATGAGCAGTTCTTC. Protein: CASSLGDRLFSYNEQFF.

The V call is TRBV19, the J call TRBJ2-1; D possibly corresponds to TRBD1 (5 bases). This CDR3 has 15 residues. In germline, CDR1 is LNHDA, CDR2 SQIVND (reference sequence). Trimming cost V 7 bases and J 3 bases, with 16 bases left between them. In nucleotides, the CDR3 is TGTGCCAGTATGGGGCCGCCCTACTACTACAATGAGCAGTTCTTC. Protein sequence: CASMGPPYYYNEQFF.

V usage is TRBV3-1 and J usage is TRBJ2-7, with TRBD2 identical over 8 bases. Germline values: CDR1 LGHDT, CDR2 YNNKEL (reference sequence). The CDR3 has 14 residues. With 3 bases clipped from V and 2 bases from J, the junction kept 3 bases outside the gene matches. CDR3 protein: CASSQTGLAYEQYF. The CDR3 bases are TGTGCCAGCAGCCAGACGGGACTAGCCTACGAGCAGTACTTC.

The V gene is TRBV10-1, the J gene TRBJ1-2; D is ambiguous. Trimming removed 10 bases at V and 3 bases at J, with 21 bases between. The CDR3 consists of 15 residues. Per germline, CDR1 WNHNN and CDR2 SYGVQD (reference sequence). As DNA, the CDR3 is TGCGCCAACATTCTGGACCTGGGGTTTGACTATGGCTACACCTTC. It specifies CANILDLGFDYGYTF.

V is TRBV15 and J is TRBJ2-1, with D possibly TRBD2 on 7 matching bases. Germline V gives CDR1 LNHNV, CDR2 YYDKDF (reference sequence). V was trimmed by 1 base and J by 6 bases, leaving 19 bases between them. CDR3 length: 17 residues. CDR3 loop: CATSRAVLGGAANEQFF. The DNA for the CDR3 is TGTGCCACCAGCAGAGCGGTTCTAGGGGGGGCTGCCAATGAGCAGTTCTTC.

On this clonotype: At one boundary the junction diverges from the germline segment, which might be a read error. This sequence joins TRBV11-3 and TRBJ1-4; a weak D match, TRBD1 (5 bases). The CDR3 extends over 16 amino acids. In germline, CDR1 is SGHNT, CDR2 YENEEA. The CDR3 reads CANSPRGRMYNEKLFF. The CDR3 DNA sequence: TGTGCCAACAGCCCCCGGGGACGGATGTATAATGAAAAACTGTTTTTT.

This clonotype was seen more than once but under ten times. The chain couples TRBV7-3 to TRBJ1-5; D is perhaps TRBD1 (5 bases). This CDR3 region has 18 residues. V was pared by 2 bases and J by 5 bases, with 22 bases between. Germline V gives CDR1 SGHTA, CDR2 FQGTGA. CDR3 loop: CASSLESGPLRVDQPQHF. CDR3 coding DNA: TGTGCCAGCAGCTTAGAATCGGGACCCCTGAGGGTTGATCAGCCCCAGCATTTT.

This clonotype turned up a few times. The chain has TRBV15 and TRBJ1-6; 8 bases map to TRBD1. The CDR3 has 13 residues. J was trimmed by 10 bases and V by 3 bases; bases with no gene match: 2. Germline CDR1 is LNHNV and CDR2 is YYDKDF (reference sequence). DNA of the CDR3: TGTGCCACCAGCAGGGACAGGGAATCACCCCTCCACTTT. This sequence encodes CATSRDRESPLHF.

V and J are TRBV7-3 and TRBJ2-5; 7 bases are a match to TRBD1. The CDR3 runs 15 residues. Germline CDR1 reads SGHTA; CDR2 reads FQGTGA. Trimming took 5 bases from V and 2 from J; bases not matched to a gene: 8. For the CDR3, the DNA is TGTGCCAGCAGCCGAGGGACAGTCCGACAAGAGACCCAGTACTTC. Its translation is CASSRGTVRQETQYF.

CDR3 sequence (DNA): TGTGCCAGCAGCGCGGGACCGACGAACACCGGGGAGCTGTTTTTT. Its translation is CASSAGPTNTGELFF. The chain uses TRBV7-9 and TRBJ2-2, with D possibly TRBD2 on 6 matching bases. Germline CDR1 SEHNR, CDR2 FQNEAQ (reference sequence). Trimming removed 5 bases at V and 0 bases at J, with 10 bases between. The CDR3 extends over 15 amino acids. The full variable domain, rest sourced from reference TRBV7-9 and TRBJ2-2, is DTGVSQNPRHKITKRGQNVTFRCDPISEHNRLYWYRQTLGQGPEFLTYFQNEAQLEKSRLLSDRFSAERPKGSFSTLEIQRTEQGDSAMYLCASSAGPTNTGELFFGEGSRLTVL.

This clonotype was detected a few times. The chain carries TRBV12-3 or TRBV12-4 and TRBJ2-2, with 9 bases lining up with TRBD2. The CDR3 runs 16 residues. V lost 3 bases to trimming and J lost 1 base; unmatched junction nucleotides: 3. The CDR3 is CASSFTTSGNTGELFF. Written as DNA, the CDR3 is TGTGCCAGCAGTTTCACGACTAGCGGGAACACCGGGGAGCTGTTTTTT.

This clonotype was observed a handful of times. The rearrangement joins TRBV12-5 to TRBJ1-1; 8 bases fit TRBD1. Per the germline V gene, CDR1 is LGHNT and CDR2 is FRNRAP. The CDR3 has 17 amino acids. The V segment lost 3 bases and the J segment 0 bases; nucleotides outside the gene matches: 9. CDR3 amino acids: CASGFQGAREVNTEAFF. CDR3 nucleotides: TGTGCTAGTGGTTTCCAGGGGGCGCGGGAAGTGAACACTGAAGCTTTCTTT.

A word on this clonotype: One junction end disagrees with the germline gene, perhaps due to a read error. This chain connects TRBV6-5 to TRBJ1-1; D is perhaps TRBD1 (5 bases). The germline V gene encodes CDR1 MNHEY and CDR2 SVGAGI. The CDR3 is made up of 15 amino acids. In DNA form, the CDR3 reads TGTGCCAGCGGTTACTCACCAGGGAGGGACACTGAAGCTTTCTTT. Amino acid sequence: CASGYSPGRDTEAFF.

This rearrangement joins TRBV6-2 or TRBV6-3 to TRBJ2-1; 8 nucleotides agree with TRBD2. The CDR3 spans 14 residues. Trimming at V came to 7 bases and at J to 9 bases, leaving 11 bases not matched to a gene. The germline CDR1 and CDR2 sequences are MNHEY and SVGEGT. CDR3: CASTYPGGFGEQFF. The CDR3 coding sequence is TGTGCCAGCACCTACCCGGGGGGGTTTGGTGAGCAGTTCTTC.

In its sample, this clonotype was seen a few times. The chain combines TRBV9 with TRBJ1-2; D is uncertain. Germline assignment: CDR1 SGDLS and CDR2 YYNGEE. The germline V and J ends were trimmed by 4 bases and 7 bases, with 8 bases remaining between them. The CDR3 is made up of 11 amino acids. The CDR3 is CASSSRSGYTF. The CDR3 DNA reads as TGTGCCAGCAGCTCCCGCTCTGGCTACACCTTC.

As concerns this clonotype: As the CDR3 is not closed by the conserved phenylalanine or tryptophan, this likely results from a read error. The genes are TRBV12-3 or TRBV12-4 and TRBJ2-1; a weak D match, TRBD2 (6 bases). The CDR3 loop spans 14 amino acids. The ends were cut back, 4 bases at V and 7 bases at J, with 14 bases in the middle. The CDR3 is CASSYLGGGNEQFL. In nucleotides, the CDR3 is TGTGCCAGCAGTTATCTGGGTGGGGGGAATGAGCAGTTCTTG.

This clonotype was counted between two and nine times. The gene calls are TRBV6-2 or TRBV6-3 and TRBJ2-5, with 8 nucleotides matching TRBD2. The J segment lost 5 bases and the V segment lost 3 bases, leaving 5 bases of the junction unmatched. Germline V gene data show CDR1 as MNHEY and CDR2 as SVGEGT. The CDR3 totals 14 residues. The CDR3 sequence is CASSYGLAHETQYF. The CDR3, as DNA: TGTGCCAGCAGTTATGGACTAGCTCATGAGACCCAGTACTTC.

This clonotype turned up a few times. The chain uses TRBV13 and TRBJ2-5, with 7 bases fitting TRBD1. The CDR3 loop spans 15 amino acids. V lost 5 bases, J lost 0 bases, and 6 bases stayed unmatched. CDR1 is PRHDT and CDR2 is FYEKMQ in the germline V gene (reference sequence). The CDR3 region has the DNA TGTGCCAGCAGCCAAGGACAGGTGTACCAAGAGACCCAGTACTTC. Amino acid sequence: CASSQGQVYQETQYF.